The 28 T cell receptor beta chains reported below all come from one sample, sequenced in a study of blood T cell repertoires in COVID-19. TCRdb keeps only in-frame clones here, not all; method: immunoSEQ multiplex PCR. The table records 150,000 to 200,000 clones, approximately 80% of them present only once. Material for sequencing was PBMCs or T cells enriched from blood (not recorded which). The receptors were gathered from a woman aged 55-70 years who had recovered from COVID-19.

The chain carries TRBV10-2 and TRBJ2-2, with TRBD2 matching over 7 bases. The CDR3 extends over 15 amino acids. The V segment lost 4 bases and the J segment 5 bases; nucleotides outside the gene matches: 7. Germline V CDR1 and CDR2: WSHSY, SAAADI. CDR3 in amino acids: CASSAIAGGTGELFF. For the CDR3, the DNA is TGCGCCAGCAGTGCCATAGCGGGCGGAACCGGGGAGCTGTTTTTT.

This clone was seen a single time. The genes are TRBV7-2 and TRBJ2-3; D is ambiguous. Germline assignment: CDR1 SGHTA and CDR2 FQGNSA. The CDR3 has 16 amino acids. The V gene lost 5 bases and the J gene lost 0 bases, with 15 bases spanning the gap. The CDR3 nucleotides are TGTGCCAGCAGCCCCTCCGGTTGGGCTAGCACAGATACGCAGTATTTT. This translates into CASSPSGWASTDTQYF. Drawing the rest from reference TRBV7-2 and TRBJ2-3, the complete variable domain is GAGVSQSPSNKVTEKGKDVELRCDPISGHTALYWYRQSLGQGLEFLIYFQGNSAPDKSGLPSDRFSAERTGGSVSTLTIQRTQQEDSAVYLCASSPSGWASTDTQYFGPGTRLTVL.

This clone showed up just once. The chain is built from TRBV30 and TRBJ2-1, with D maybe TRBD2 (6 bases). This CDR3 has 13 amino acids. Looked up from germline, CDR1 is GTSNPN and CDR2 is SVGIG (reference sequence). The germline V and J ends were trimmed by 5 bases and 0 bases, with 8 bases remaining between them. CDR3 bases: TGTGCCTGGGAGACTAGCTCCTACAATGAGCAGTTCTTC. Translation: CAWETSSYNEQFF.

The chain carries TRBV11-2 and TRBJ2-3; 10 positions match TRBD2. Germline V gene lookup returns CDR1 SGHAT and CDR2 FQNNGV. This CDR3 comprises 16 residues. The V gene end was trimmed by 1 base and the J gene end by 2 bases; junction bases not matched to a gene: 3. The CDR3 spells CASSLVSGGSTDTQYF. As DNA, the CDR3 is TGTGCCAGCAGCTTAGTTAGCGGGGGGTCCACAGATACGCAGTATTTT. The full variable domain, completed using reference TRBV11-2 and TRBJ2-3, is EAGVAQSPRYKIIEKRQSVAFWCNPISGHATLYWYQQILGQGPKLLIQFQNNGVVDDSQLPKDRFSAERLKGVDSTLKIQPAKLEDSAVYLCASSLVSGGSTDTQYFGPGTRLTVL.

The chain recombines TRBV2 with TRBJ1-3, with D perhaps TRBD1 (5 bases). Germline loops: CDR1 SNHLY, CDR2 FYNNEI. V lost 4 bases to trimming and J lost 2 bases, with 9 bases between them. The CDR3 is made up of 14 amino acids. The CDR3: CASSGGVAGNTIYF. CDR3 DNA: TGTGCCAGCAGTGGGGGGGTTGCTGGAAACACCATATATTTT.

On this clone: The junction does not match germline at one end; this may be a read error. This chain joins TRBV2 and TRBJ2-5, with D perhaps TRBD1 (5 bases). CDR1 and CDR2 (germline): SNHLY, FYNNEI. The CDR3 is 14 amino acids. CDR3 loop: CASSEVTVQETQYF. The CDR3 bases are TGTGCCAGCAGCGAAGTGACAGTTCAAGAGACCCAGTACTTC.

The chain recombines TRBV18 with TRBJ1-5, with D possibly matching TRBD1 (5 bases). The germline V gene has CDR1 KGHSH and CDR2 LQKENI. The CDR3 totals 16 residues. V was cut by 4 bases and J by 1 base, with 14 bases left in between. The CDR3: CASSRRGEGSNQPQHF. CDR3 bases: TGTGCCAGCTCACGGAGAGGGGAGGGAAGCAATCAGCCCCAGCATTTT.

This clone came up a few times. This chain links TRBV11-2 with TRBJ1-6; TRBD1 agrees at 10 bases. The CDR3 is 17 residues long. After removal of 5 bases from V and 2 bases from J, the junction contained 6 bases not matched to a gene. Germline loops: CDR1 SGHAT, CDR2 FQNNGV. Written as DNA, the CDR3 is TGTGCCAGCAGCAGGGGACAGGGGACCCCCTATAATTCACCCCTCCACTTT. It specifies CASSRGQGTPYNSPLHF.

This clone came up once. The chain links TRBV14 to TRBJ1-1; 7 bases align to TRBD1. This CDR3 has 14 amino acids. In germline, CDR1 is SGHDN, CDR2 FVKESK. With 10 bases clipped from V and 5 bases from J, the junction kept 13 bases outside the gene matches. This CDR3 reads CATRRSGGETEAFF. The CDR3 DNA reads TGTGCCACCCGCCGGTCAGGGGGTGAAACTGAAGCTTTCTTT.

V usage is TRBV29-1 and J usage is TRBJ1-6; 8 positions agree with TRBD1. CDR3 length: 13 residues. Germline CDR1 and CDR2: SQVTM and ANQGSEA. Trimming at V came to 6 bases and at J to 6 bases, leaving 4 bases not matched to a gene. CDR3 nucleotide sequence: TGCAGCGTGTCAGACAGGGGTAATTCACCCCTCCACTTT. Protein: CSVSDRGNSPLHF.

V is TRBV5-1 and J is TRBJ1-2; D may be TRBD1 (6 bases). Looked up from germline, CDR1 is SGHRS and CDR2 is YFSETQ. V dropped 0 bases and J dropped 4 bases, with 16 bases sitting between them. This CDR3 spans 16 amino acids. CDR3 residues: CASSLGDYRAGYGYTF. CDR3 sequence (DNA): TGCGCCAGCAGCTTGGGGGATTACAGGGCTGGCTATGGCTACACCTTC.

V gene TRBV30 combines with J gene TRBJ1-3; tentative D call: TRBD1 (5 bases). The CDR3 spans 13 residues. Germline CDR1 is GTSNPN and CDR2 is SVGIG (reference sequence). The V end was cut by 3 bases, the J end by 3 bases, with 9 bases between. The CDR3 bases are TGTGCCTGGAGCGACCAGGGTGGAAACACCATATATTTT. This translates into CAWSDQGGNTIYF. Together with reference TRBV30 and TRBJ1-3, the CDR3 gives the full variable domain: SQTIHQWPATLVQPVGSPLSLECTVEGTSNPNLYWYRQAAGRGLQLLFYSVGIGQISSEVPQNLSASRPQDRQFILSSKKLLLSDSGFYLCAWSDQGGNTIYFGEGSWLTVV.

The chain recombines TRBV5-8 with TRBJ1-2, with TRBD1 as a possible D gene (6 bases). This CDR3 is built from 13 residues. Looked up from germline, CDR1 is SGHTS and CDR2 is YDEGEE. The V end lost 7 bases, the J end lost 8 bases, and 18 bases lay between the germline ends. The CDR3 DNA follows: TGTGCCAGCGACAGGACATTTGGACGAGGCTACACCTTC. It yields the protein CASDRTFGRGYTF.

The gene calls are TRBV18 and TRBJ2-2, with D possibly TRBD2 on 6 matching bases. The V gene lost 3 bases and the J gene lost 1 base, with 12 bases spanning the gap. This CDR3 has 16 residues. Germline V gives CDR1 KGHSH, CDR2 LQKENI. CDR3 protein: CASSPAGRGNTGELFF. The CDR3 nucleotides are TGTGCCAGCTCACCCGCCGGGAGAGGGAACACCGGGGAGCTGTTTTTT. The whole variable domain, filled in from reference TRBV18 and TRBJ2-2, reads NAGVMQNPRHLVRRRGQEARLRCSPMKGHSHVYWYRQLPEEGLKFMVYLQKENIIDESGMPKERFSAEFPKEGPSILRIQQVVRGDSAAYFCASSPAGRGNTGELFFGEGSRLTVL.

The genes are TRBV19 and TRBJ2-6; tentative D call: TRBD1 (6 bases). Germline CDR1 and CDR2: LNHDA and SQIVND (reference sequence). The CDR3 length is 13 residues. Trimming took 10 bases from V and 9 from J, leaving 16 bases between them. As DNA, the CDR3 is TGTGCCACGTCAGGGGCCTGGGTCAACGTCCTGACTTTC. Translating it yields CATSGAWVNVLTF.

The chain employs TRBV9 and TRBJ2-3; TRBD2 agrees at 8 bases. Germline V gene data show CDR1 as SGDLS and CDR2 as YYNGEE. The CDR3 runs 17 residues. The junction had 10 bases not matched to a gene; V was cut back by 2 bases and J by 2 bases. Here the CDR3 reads CASSVSASGGLTDTQYF. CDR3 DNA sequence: TGTGCCAGCAGCGTGAGTGCCAGCGGGGGCCTCACAGATACGCAGTATTTT.

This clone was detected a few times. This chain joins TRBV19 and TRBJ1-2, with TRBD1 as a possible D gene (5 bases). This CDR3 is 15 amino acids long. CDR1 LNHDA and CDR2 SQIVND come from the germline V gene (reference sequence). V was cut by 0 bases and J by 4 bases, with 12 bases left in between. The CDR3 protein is CASSIDADTIYGYTF. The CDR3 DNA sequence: TGTGCCAGTAGTATAGACGCGGACACGATCTATGGCTACACCTTC. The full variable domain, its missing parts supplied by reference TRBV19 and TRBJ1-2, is DGGITQSPKYLFRKEGQNVTLSCEQNLNHDAMYWYRQDPGQGLRLIYYSQIVNDFQKGDIAEGYSVSREKKESFPLTVTSAQKNPTAFYLCASSIDADTIYGYTFGSGTRLTVV.

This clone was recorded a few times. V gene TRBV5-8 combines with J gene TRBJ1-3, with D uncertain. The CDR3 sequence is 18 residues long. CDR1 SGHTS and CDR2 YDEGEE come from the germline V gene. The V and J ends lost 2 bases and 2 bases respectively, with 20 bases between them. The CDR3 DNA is TGTGCCAGCAGCTTTAACACCGCTCTGTCCAGAACTGGAAACACCATATATTTT. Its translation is CASSFNTALSRTGNTIYF.

The CDR3, as DNA: TGTGCCAGCAGCACTCAAAGCGGTGGGGGGTCTGGAAACACCATATATTTT. This gives the protein CASSTQSGGGSGNTIYF. The chain couples TRBV7-9 to TRBJ1-3; D is possibly TRBD1 (5 bases). This CDR3 is 17 amino acids long. The V gene lost 5 bases and the J gene lost 1 base, with 18 bases spanning the gap. The germline CDR1 and CDR2 sequences are SEHNR and FQNEAQ (reference sequence).

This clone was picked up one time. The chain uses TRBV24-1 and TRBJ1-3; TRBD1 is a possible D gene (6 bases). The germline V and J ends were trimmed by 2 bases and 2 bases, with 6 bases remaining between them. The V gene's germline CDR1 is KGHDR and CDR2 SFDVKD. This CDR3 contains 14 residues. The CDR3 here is CATSDSGAGNTIYF. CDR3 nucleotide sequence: TGTGCCACCAGTGATTCAGGGGCTGGAAACACCATATATTTT.

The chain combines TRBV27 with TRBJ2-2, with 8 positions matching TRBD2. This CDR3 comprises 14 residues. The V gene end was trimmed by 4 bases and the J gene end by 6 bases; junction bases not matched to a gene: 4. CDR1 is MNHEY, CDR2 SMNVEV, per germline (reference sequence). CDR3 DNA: TGTGCCAGCAGTTCCAGCGGGAGTGCCGGGGAGCTGTTTTTT. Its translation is CASSSSGSAGELFF.

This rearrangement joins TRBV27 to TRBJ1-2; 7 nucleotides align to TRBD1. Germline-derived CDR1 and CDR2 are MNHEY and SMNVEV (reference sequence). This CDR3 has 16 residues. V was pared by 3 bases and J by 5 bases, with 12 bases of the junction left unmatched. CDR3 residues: CASSFRGQSPSYGYTF. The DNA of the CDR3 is TGTGCCAGCAGTTTCCGGGGACAGTCCCCTTCATATGGCTACACCTTC.

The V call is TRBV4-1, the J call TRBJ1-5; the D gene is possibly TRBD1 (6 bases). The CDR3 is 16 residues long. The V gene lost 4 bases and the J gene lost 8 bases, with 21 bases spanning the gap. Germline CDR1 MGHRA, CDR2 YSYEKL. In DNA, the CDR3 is TGCGCCAGCAGCCGGCACGGATGGGGGGGCAGCGAGCCCCAGCATTTT. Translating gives CASSRHGWGGSEPQHF.

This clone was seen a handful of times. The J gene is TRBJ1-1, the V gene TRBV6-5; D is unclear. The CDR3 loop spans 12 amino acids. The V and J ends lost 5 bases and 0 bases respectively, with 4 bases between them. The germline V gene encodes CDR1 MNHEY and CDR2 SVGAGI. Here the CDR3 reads CASSTMNTEAFF. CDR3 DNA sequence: TGTGCCAGCAGTACTATGAACACTGAAGCTTTCTTT.

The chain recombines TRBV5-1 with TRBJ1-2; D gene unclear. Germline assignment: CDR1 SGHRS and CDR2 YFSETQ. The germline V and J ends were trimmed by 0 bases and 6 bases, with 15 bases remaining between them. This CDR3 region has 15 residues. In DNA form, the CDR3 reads TGCGCCAGCAGCTTGGCCGGGAGGATGTGGGATGGCTACACCTTC. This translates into CASSLAGRMWDGYTF.

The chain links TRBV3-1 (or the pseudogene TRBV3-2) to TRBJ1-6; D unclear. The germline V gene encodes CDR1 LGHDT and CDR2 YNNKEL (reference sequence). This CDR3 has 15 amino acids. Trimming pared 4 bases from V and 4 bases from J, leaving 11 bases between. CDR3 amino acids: CASSPPLAYNSPLHF. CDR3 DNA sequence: TGTGCCAGCAGCCCACCATTAGCTTATAATTCACCCCTCCACTTT.

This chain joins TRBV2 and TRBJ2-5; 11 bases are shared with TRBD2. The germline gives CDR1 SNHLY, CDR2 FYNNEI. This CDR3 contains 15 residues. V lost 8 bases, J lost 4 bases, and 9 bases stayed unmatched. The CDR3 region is CASELLAGVGETQYF. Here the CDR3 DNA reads TGTGCCAGCGAATTACTAGCGGGAGTTGGAGAGACCCAGTACTTC.

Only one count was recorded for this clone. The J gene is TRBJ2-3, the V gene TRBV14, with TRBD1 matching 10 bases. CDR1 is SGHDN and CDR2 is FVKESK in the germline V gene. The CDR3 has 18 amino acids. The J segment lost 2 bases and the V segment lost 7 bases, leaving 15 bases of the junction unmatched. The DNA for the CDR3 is TGTGCCAGCACCCGACCGATTCCGGGACAGGGGTTCACAGATACGCAGTATTTT. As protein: CASTRPIPGQGFTDTQYF.